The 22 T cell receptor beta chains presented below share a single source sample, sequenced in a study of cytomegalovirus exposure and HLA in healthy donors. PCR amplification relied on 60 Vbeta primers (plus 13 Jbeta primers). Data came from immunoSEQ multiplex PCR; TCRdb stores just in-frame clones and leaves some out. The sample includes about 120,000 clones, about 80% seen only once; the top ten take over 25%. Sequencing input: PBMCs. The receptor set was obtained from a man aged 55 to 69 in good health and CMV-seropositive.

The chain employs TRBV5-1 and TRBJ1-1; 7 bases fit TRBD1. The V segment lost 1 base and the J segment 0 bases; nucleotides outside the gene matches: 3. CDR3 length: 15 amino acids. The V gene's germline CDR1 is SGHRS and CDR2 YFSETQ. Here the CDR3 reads CASSLTGTVNTEAFF. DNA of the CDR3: TGCGCCAGCAGCTTGACCGGGACAGTGAACACTGAAGCTTTCTTT. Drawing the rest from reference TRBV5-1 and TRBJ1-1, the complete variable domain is KAGVTQTPRYLIKTRGQQVTLSCSPISGHRSVSWYQQTPGQGLQFLFEYFSETQRNKGNFPGRFSGRQFSNSRSEMNVSTLELGDSALYLCASSLTGTVNTEAFFGQGTRLTVV.

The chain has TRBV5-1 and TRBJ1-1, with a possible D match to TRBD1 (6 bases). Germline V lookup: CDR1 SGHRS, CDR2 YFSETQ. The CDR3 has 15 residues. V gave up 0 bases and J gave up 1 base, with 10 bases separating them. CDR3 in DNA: TGCGCCAGCAGCTTGGAAGGACAGCCGAACACTGAAGCTTTCTTT. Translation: CASSLEGQPNTEAFF.

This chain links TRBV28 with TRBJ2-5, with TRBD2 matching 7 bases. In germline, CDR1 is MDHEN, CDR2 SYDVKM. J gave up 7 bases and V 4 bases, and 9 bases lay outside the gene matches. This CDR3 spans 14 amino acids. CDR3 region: CASSSLAGPGTQYF. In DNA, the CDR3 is TGTGCCAGCAGTTCCTTAGCGGGCCCGGGGACCCAGTACTTC.

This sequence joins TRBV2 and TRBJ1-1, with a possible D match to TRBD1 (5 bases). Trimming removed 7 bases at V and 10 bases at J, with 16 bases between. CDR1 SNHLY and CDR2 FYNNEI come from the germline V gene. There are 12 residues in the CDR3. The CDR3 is CASKDPGRGAFF. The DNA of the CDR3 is TGTGCCAGCAAGGACCCGGGGAGGGGAGCTTTCTTT.

The CDR3 DNA is TGTGCCAGCAGTTTAGCGGGAGTTTCCGGGGAGCTGTTTTTT. Translation gives CASSLAGVSGELFF. J is TRBJ2-2 and V is TRBV28; TRBD2 matches at 7 bases. The germline V gene has CDR1 MDHEN and CDR2 SYDVKM. V shed 2 bases, J shed 6 bases, and the junction held 3 bases outside the gene matches. The CDR3 is 14 residues long.

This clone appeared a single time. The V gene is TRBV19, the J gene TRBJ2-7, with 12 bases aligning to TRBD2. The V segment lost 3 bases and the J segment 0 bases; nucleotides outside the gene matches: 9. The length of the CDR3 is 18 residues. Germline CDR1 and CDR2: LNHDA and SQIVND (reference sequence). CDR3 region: CASSIALGGLAGSYEQYF. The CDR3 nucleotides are TGTGCCAGTAGTATTGCGCTTGGGGGACTAGCGGGCTCCTACGAGCAGTACTTC.

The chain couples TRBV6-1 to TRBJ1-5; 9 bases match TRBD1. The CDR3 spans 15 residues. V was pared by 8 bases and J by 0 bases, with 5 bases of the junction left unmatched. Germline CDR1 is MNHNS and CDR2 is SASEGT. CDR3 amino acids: CASVWTGDSNQPQHF. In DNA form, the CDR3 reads TGTGCCAGCGTTTGGACAGGGGATAGCAATCAGCCCCAGCATTTT.

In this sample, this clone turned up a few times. CDR3 region: CASSLQTGLNTGELFF. CDR3 DNA: TGCGCCAGCAGCTTACAAACAGGGCTGAACACCGGGGAGCTGTTTTTT. The J gene is TRBJ2-2, the V gene TRBV5-1; weak D call: TRBD1 (6 bases). The CDR3 sequence is 16 residues long. CDR1 SGHRS and CDR2 YFSETQ come from the germline V gene. The V gene lost 2 bases and the J gene lost 1 base, with 12 bases spanning the gap.

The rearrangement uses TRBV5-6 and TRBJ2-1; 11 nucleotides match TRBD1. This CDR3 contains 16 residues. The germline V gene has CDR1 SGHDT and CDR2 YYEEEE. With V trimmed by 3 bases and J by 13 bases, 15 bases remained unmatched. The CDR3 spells CASSWGGGTGGIGQFF. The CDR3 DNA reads TGTGCCAGCAGCTGGGGGGGCGGGACAGGGGGGATCGGTCAGTTCTTC.

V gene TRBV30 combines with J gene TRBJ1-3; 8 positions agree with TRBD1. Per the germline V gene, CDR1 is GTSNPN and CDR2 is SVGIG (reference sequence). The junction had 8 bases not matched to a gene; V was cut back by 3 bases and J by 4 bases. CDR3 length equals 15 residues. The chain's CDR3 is CAWSRPGTGGNTIYF. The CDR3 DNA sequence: TGTGCCTGGAGCCGACCCGGGACAGGAGGAAACACCATATATTTT.

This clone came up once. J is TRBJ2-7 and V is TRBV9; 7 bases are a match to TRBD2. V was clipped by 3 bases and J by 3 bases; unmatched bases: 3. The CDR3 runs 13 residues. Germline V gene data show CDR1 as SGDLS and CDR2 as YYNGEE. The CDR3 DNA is TGTGCCAGCAGCGGGGGGGGGTTCTACGAGCAGTACTTC. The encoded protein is CASSGGGFYEQYF.

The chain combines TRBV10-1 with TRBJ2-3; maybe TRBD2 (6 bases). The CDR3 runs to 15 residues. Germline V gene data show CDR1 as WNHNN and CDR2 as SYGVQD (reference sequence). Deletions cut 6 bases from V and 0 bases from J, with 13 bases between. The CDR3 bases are TGCGCCAGCAGCTACGCCGGGACTAGCACAGATACGCAGTATTTT. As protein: CASSYAGTSTDTQYF.

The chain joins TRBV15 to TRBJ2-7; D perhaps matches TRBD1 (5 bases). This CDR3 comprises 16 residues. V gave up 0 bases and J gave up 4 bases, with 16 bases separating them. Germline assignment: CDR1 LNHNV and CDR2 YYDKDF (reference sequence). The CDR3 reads CATSRDRAGLGYEQYF. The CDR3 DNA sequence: TGTGCCACCAGCAGAGATCGGGCAGGGCTTGGGTACGAGCAGTACTTC.

The CDR3 coding sequence is TGTGCCAGCAGCCGGGGTAGGCAAGAGACCCAGTACTTC. Protein: CASSRGRQETQYF. V gene TRBV2 combines with J gene TRBJ2-5; weak D call: TRBD2 (5 bases). CDR1 and CDR2 (germline): SNHLY, FYNNEI. The V end lost 6 bases, the J end lost 2 bases, and 10 bases lay between the germline ends. The CDR3 runs 13 residues.

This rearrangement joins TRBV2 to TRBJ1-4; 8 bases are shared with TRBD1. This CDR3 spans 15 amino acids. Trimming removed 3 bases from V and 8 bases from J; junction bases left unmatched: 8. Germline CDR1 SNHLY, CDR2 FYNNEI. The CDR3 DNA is TGTGCCAGCAGTGAGAGTGACAGGGGAGGAGAAAAACTGTTTTTT. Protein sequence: CASSESDRGGEKLFF.

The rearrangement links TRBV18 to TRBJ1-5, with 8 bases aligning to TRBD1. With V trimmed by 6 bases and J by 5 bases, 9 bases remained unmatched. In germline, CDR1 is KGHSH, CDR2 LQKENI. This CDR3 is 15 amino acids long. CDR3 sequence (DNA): TGTGCCAGCTCCCACGGACAGGGAGGGGATCAGCCCCAGCATTTT. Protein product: CASSHGQGGDQPQHF.

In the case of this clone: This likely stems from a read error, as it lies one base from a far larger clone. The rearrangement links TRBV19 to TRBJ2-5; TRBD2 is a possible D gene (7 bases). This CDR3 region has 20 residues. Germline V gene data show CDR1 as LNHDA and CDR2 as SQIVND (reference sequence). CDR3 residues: CASSAGGGDIQEVSQEAQYF. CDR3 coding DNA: TGTGCCAGTAGTGCTGGAGGGGGGGATATACAGGAGGTATCCCAAGAGGCCCAGTACTTC.

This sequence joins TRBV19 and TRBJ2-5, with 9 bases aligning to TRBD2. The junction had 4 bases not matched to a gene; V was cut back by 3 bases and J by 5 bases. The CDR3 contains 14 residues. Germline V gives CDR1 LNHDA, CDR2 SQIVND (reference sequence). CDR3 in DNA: TGTGCCAGTAGTATCGGCGGGGGGGAGGAGACCCAGTACTTC. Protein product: CASSIGGGEETQYF.

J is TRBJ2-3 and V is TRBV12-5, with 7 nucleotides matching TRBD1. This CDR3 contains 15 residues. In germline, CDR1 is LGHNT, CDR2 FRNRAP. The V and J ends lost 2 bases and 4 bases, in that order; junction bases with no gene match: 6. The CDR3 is CASGLNRGYSDTQYF. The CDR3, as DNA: TGTGCTAGTGGTTTGAACAGGGGTTACTCAGATACGCAGTATTTT. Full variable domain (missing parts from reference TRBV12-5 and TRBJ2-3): DARVTQTPRHKVTEMGQEVTMRCQPILGHNTVFWYRQTMMQGLELLAYFRNRAPLDDSGMPKDRFSAEMPDATLATLKIQPSEPRDSAVYFCASGLNRGYSDTQYFGPGTRLTVL.

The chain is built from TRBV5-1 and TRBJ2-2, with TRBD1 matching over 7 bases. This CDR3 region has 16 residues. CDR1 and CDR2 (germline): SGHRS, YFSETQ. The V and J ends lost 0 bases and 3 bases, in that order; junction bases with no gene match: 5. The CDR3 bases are TGCGCCAGCAGCTTGGGACAGGGCTTAGACACCGGGGAGCTGTTTTTT. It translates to CASSLGQGLDTGELFF.

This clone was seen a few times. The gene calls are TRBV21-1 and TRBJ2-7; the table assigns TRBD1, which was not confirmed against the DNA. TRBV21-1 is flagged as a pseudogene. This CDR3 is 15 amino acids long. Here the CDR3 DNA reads TGTGCCAGCAGCCACGAAGGGACAGGGGGCTACGAGCAGTACTTC. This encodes CASSHEGTGGYEQYF.

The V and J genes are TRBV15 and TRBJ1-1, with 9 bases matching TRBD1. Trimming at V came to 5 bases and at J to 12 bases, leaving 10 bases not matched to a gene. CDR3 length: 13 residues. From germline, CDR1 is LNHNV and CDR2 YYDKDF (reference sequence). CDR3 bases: TGTGCCACCAGCGGGCGGGACAGGGAACTTCCTTTCTTT. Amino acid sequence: CATSGRDRELPFF.